This T cell receptor beta chain comes out of a study of CXCR3-negative and CXCR3-positive naive CD8 T cells (dated by TCRdb to about 2019). In terms of the full investigation: In total, roughly 140 million TRB reads were obtained, corresponding to roughly 1.5 +/- 0.3 million reads per library. Diversity and physicochemical repertoire analyses covered around 10 donors pooled from two independent experiments. TRBV-TRBJ cluster analysis included naive subsets from about five donors and memory cells from 3 donors. The investigation overall reported the following: Comparably high repertoire diversity was found in both naive subsets, whereas much lower repertoire diversity was found in memory CD8+ T cells. Because CXCR3 expression was partially decreased after cryopreservation, freshly isolated PBMCs were used for most assays. Compared with CXCR3-negative naive cells, CXCR3-positive naive cells had TRB CDR3s with higher hydrophobicity (lower Kidera factor 4), lower energy, and higher strength and volume indices. TRBV-TRBJ usage was similar between naive CXCR3-negative and CXCR3-positive cells from the same donor, while memory cells showed distinct patterns. Surface CD5, linked to self-reactivity in mice, was comparable between naive subsets; TCR interaction strength was therefore also inferred from TRB CDR3 physicochemical properties.

This sample was sequenced with a NextSeq 550. The Human TCR Profiling Kit (MiLaboratory) was used to make UMI-labeled 5' RACE TRB cDNA libraries. The full amount of extracted RNA was used for cDNA synthesis, and the full amount of resulting cDNA was used for PCR amplification. Libraries were prepared in parallel with an identical number of PCR cycles. The published analysis was carried out like this. With a minimum of two reads required per UMI, MIGEC and MiXCR pulled out about 50,000 +/- 10,000 unique UMI-labeled TRB cDNA molecules from each library. Each library averaged roughly 36,000 +/- 9,600 functional in-frame TRB CDR3 nucleotide clonotypes without stop codons. After downsampling to 5000 UMI-labeled TRB molecules per sample, diversity metrics, including normalized Shannon-Wiener and Chao1, were computed in VDJtools. For the central five CDR3 residues, VDJtools calculated physicochemical properties weighted by clonotype size, namely interaction energy, strength, volume and Kidera factor 4. The reads, reprocessed by TCRdb, yield one row per CDR3 protein sequence and no DNA. TCRdb, rather than the study authors, made the V and J calls. This sample's table lists under 150,000 distinct CDR3 sequences. About 0.3% of the sample lies in the top ten.

For each CD8+ T cell subset, flow sorting was done in triplicate, and a few hundred thousand cells per subset went directly into RLT lysis buffer. Naive CD8+ T cells were defined stringently as CD45RO-CCR7+CD27+CD95- to exclude memory contaminants. Standard density gradient centrifugation was used to isolate peripheral blood mononuclear cells from buffy coats. Naive CXCR3-negative and CXCR3-positive CD8+ T cells were flow-sorted using a FACSAria III. Total RNA was extracted from sorted cells using an RNeasy Mini Kit. Worth noting for this clonotype: It has no known antigen specificity.

The source is a human donor in good health. Some clones in this sample may be carry-over from other donors' samples. Specimen: naive CXCR3+ CD8+ T cells from blood. In the paper's terms, the cell subset or site label means: CD45RO-CCR7+CD27+CD95- naive CD8+ T cells expressing CXCR3 (TNR3+).

The encoded CDR3 is CASSFFSGGGWNIQYF. The V gene is TRBV7-2 and the J gene is TRBJ2-4; TCRdb picks TRBD1, but there is no DNA to check that call. From cysteine to phenylalanine, the CDR3 is 16 amino acids long. The coding DNA is unavailable. CDR1 and CDR2, per the germline V gene, are SGHTA and FQGNSA.